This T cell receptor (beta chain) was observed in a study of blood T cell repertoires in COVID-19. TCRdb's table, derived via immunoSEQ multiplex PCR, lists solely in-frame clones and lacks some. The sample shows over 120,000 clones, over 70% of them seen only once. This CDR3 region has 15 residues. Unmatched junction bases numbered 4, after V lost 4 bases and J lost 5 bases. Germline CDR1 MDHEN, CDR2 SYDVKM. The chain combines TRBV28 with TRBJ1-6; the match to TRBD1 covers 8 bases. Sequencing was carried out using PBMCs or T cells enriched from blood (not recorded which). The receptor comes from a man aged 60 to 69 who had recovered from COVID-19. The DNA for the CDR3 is TGTGCCAGCAGTTCCGGGACAGGCAATAATTCACCCCTCCACTTT. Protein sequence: CASSSGTGNNSPLHF. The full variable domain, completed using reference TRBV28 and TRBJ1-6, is DVKVTQSSRYLVKRTGEKVFLECVQDMDHENMFWYRQDPGLGLRLIYFSYDVKMKEKGDIPEGYSVSREKKERFSLILESASTNQTSMYLCASSSGTGNNSPLHFGNGTRLTVT.